These 32 T cell receptor beta chains were sequenced from one sample in a study of blood T cell repertoires in COVID-19. The method was immunoSEQ multiplex PCR; TCRdb's version includes in-frame clones alone and lacks a portion of them. The data hold 250,000 to 350,000 clones, with 70% to 90% observed a single time. Sequencing used PBMCs or T cells enriched from blood (not recorded which). The receptors originated from a woman aged 25-40 years who had recovered from COVID-19.

The chain couples TRBV28 to TRBJ2-7; tentatively, D is TRBD2 (5 bases). V was cut by 8 bases and J by 0 bases, with 17 bases left in between. This CDR3 is built from 15 residues. Germline assignment: CDR1 MDHEN and CDR2 SYDVKM. CDR3 region: CASDANRLFSYEQYF. The DNA of the CDR3 is TGTGCCAGCGATGCGAATCGACTATTCTCCTACGAGCAGTACTTC.

This clone was detected a few times. V is TRBV24-1 and J is TRBJ1-2, with TRBD1 matching 7 bases. Germline V CDR1 and CDR2: KGHDR, SFDVKD. This CDR3 region has 15 residues. The junction had 9 bases not matched to a gene; V was cut back by 2 bases and J by 7 bases. In nucleotides, the CDR3 is TGTGCCACCAGTGATTCGGACAGGTGGGGAGGTGGCTACACCTTC. Residues: CATSDSDRWGGGYTF.

The J gene is TRBJ2-7, the V gene TRBV5-8; perhaps TRBD2 as D (6 bases). The CDR3 totals 17 residues. The germline gives CDR1 SGHTS, CDR2 YDEGEE. The ends were cut back, 0 bases at V and 5 bases at J, with 21 bases in the middle. CDR3 sequence reads: CASSLEGSPGVGHEQYF. Written as DNA, the CDR3 is TGTGCCAGCAGCTTGGAAGGTTCCCCGGGAGTGGGTCACGAGCAGTACTTC.

V and J are TRBV28 and TRBJ1-2, with 9 bases aligning to TRBD1. With 6 bases clipped from V and 4 bases from J, the junction kept 12 bases outside the gene matches. Germline CDR1 MDHEN, CDR2 SYDVKM. There are 16 residues in the CDR3. The CDR3 DNA reads as TGTGCCAGCAGGTTACAGGGACAGGGCTTGTCCTATGGCTACACCTTC. The encoded protein is CASRLQGQGLSYGYTF.

This clone came up once. The chain is built from TRBV6-5 and TRBJ2-7; 7 bases are a match to TRBD2. The CDR3 runs 15 residues. Germline CDR1 reads MNHEY; CDR2 reads SVGAGI. V gave up 6 bases and J gave up 0 bases; unmatched junction bases: 8. Here the CDR3 reads CASRRAGGSSYEQYF. The CDR3 DNA sequence: TGTGCCAGCAGGCGGGCCGGGGGGAGCTCCTACGAGCAGTACTTC.

The chain is built from TRBV29-1 and TRBJ1-4; TRBD1 might be the D (6 bases). V was trimmed by 6 bases and J by 5 bases, leaving 13 bases between them. CDR3 length: 13 residues. Per the germline V gene, CDR1 is SQVTM and CDR2 is ANQGSEA. This CDR3 reads CSVRDMRNEKLFF. The CDR3 bases are TGCAGCGTCCGGGACATGAGGAATGAAAAACTGTTTTTT.

The gene calls are TRBV18 and TRBJ2-3; 8 bases map to TRBD1. The CDR3 extends over 17 amino acids. The germline V gene encodes CDR1 KGHSH and CDR2 LQKENI. V dropped 5 bases and J dropped 6; count of bases not matched to a gene: 16. CDR3 residues: CASSRVPRAGGLDTQYF. In nucleotides, the CDR3 is TGTGCCAGCTCAAGAGTCCCGCGAGCAGGGGGCCTTGATACGCAGTATTTT. Full variable domain (remainder filled in from reference TRBV18 and TRBJ2-3): NAGVMQNPRHLVRRRGQEARLRCSPMKGHSHVYWYRQLPEEGLKFMVYLQKENIIDESGMPKERFSAEFPKEGPSILRIQQVVRGDSAAYFCASSRVPRAGGLDTQYFGPGTRLTVL.

In DNA, the CDR3 is TGTGCCAGCAGCTCAGGGGGACCTTACGAGCAGTACTTC. This encodes CASSSGGPYEQYF. The chain carries TRBV11-2 and TRBJ2-7, with 7 bases aligning to TRBD1. CDR3 length: 13 residues. The germline gives CDR1 SGHAT, CDR2 FQNNGV. The trim removed 4 bases at V and 4 bases at J, leaving 4 bases unmatched.

The chain uses TRBV6-5 and TRBJ1-5; D not resolved. This CDR3 region has 13 residues. CDR1 is MNHEY, CDR2 SVGAGI, per germline. V was pared by 8 bases and J by 4 bases, with 12 bases between. CDR3 nucleotide sequence: TGTGCCAGCGAAAGGACGGGAAATCAGCCCCAGCATTTT. This gives the protein CASERTGNQPQHF.

This clone was found once. The CDR3 DNA reads as TGTGCCATCAGCCAGACTAGCGGGAGAAATGAGCAGTTCTTC. It encodes CAISQTSGRNEQFF. V gene TRBV10-3 combines with J gene TRBJ2-1, with 12 bases aligning to TRBD2. After removal of 6 bases from V and 7 bases from J, the junction contained 4 bases not matched to a gene. In germline, CDR1 is ENHRY, CDR2 SYGVKD. There are 14 residues in the CDR3.

The gene calls are TRBV20-1 and TRBJ1-1, with D possibly being TRBD1 (5 bases). V lost 6 bases and J 11 bases, leaving 16 bases between the germline ends. The CDR3 totals 11 residues. Looked up from germline, CDR1 is DFQATT and CDR2 is SNEGSKA (reference sequence). Written as DNA, the CDR3 is TGCAGTGCCATGGGGGGGTTTAGCGCTTTCTTT. Translation: CSAMGGFSAFF.

CDR3: CASSPGTANYGYTF. CDR3 DNA sequence: TGTGCCAGCAGCCCCGGGACAGCAAACTATGGCTACACCTTC. The chain is built from TRBV7-3 and TRBJ1-2; TRBD1 matches at 7 bases. Germline CDR1 and CDR2: SGHTA and FQGTGA. CDR3 size: 14 residues. Trimming cost V 5 bases and J 2 bases; bases outside gene matches: 5.

The V gene is TRBV28, the J gene TRBJ1-3; 10 positions agree with TRBD1. CDR1 is MDHEN and CDR2 is SYDVKM in the germline V gene. This CDR3 region has 16 residues. The V and J ends lost 3 bases and 4 bases, in that order; junction bases with no gene match: 6. The CDR3 is CASSFLLGQGGNTIYF. The CDR3 DNA sequence: TGTGCCAGCAGTTTTCTCCTGGGACAGGGGGGAAACACCATATATTTT. The entire variable domain, with the rest obtained from reference TRBV28 and TRBJ1-3, is as follows: DVKVTQSSRYLVKRTGEKVFLECVQDMDHENMFWYRQDPGLGLRLIYFSYDVKMKEKGDIPEGYSVSREKKERFSLILESASTNQTSMYLCASSFLLGQGGNTIYFGEGSWLTVV.

This clone showed up just once. This sequence joins TRBV3-1 (or the pseudogene TRBV3-2) and TRBJ1-2; D is possibly TRBD1 (6 bases). The germline gives CDR1 LGHDT, CDR2 YNNKEL (reference sequence). Trimming stripped 4 bases from V and 3 bases from J, with 18 bases between. The length of the CDR3 is 16 residues. The CDR3 reads CASSPWNRQEHYGYTF. CDR3 DNA sequence: TGTGCCAGCAGCCCCTGGAATCGACAGGAGCACTATGGCTACACCTTC.

V gene TRBV12-5 combines with J gene TRBJ2-1, with 10 positions matching TRBD1. Germline CDR1 and CDR2: LGHNT and FRNRAP. The CDR3 extends over 17 amino acids. V dropped 4 bases and J dropped 8; count of bases not matched to a gene: 14. CDR3 in amino acids: CASGSGSGTGDRHEQFF. In DNA, the CDR3 is TGTGCTAGTGGTTCCGGATCCGGGACAGGGGATAGGCATGAGCAGTTCTTC.

The chain links TRBV28 to TRBJ2-7; a weak D match, TRBD1 (5 bases). The CDR3 totals 15 residues. The germline CDR1 and CDR2 sequences are MDHEN and SYDVKM. V lost 5 bases, J lost 3 bases, and 17 bases lay in between. The CDR3 sequence is CASSSTGLPGYEQYF. CDR3 nucleotide sequence: TGTGCCAGCAGTAGCACAGGTCTTCCCGGCTACGAGCAGTACTTC. The full variable domain, with the rest looked up from reference TRBV28 and TRBJ2-7, is DVKVTQSSRYLVKRTGEKVFLECVQDMDHENMFWYRQDPGLGLRLIYFSYDVKMKEKGDIPEGYSVSREKKERFSLILESASTNQTSMYLCASSSTGLPGYEQYFGPGTRLTVT.

The rearrangement links TRBV4-2 to TRBJ1-5, with D possibly matching TRBD1 (6 bases). Per germline, CDR1 LGHNA and CDR2 YNFKEQ. The CDR3 has 20 amino acids. Trimming left V 0 bases short and J 1 base short, with 22 bases between. The CDR3 protein is CASSQEKRTVPFMSNQPQHF. The CDR3 coding sequence is TGTGCCAGCAGCCAAGAGAAAAGGACAGTACCATTCATGAGCAATCAGCCCCAGCATTTT.

This chain links TRBV12-5 with TRBJ1-2; 8 bases align to TRBD1. Trimming cost V 6 bases and J 7 bases; bases outside gene matches: 7. Germline CDR1 LGHNT, CDR2 FRNRAP. This CDR3 is built from 13 residues. In DNA, the CDR3 is TGTGCTAGTGGCTTCAGGGGGCGTAGTGGCTACACCTTC. Its translation: CASGFRGRSGYTF.

In its sample, this clone was seen once. The chain has TRBV7-8 and TRBJ1-1, with a weak D call TRBD1 (6 bases). Trimming took off 5 bases at V and 11 bases at J, with 12 bases between the two ends. Germline V lookup: CDR1 SGHVS, CDR2 FQNEAQ. The CDR3 is 11 residues long. The CDR3 nucleotides are TGTGCCAGCAGCCCTGACCAGGGGGCTTTCTTT. This sequence encodes CASSPDQGAFF.

This clone was seen just once. The CDR3 sequence: CASSYASSYNEQFF. CDR3 DNA: TGTGCCAGCAGTTACGCGAGCTCCTACAATGAGCAGTTCTTC. The J gene is TRBJ2-1, the V gene TRBV6-5; D is ambiguous. Germline values: CDR1 MNHEY, CDR2 SVGAGI. V gave up 2 bases and J gave up 0 bases, with 5 bases separating them. This CDR3 has 14 residues.

V and J are TRBV11-2 and TRBJ1-1, with a possible D match to TRBD1 (5 bases). Germline loops: CDR1 SGHAT, CDR2 FQNNGV. The CDR3 loop spans 16 amino acids. Between the trimmed V and J ends, which lost 4 bases and 1 base, there was a span of 16 bases. CDR3 protein: CASSSGSGTWNTEAFF. For the CDR3, the DNA is TGTGCCAGCAGCTCTGGGTCGGGGACTTGGAACACTGAAGCTTTCTTT.

The chain joins TRBV5-1 to TRBJ2-7; TRBD1 might be the D (5 bases). Per germline, CDR1 SGHRS and CDR2 YFSETQ. V was trimmed by 0 bases and J by 2 bases, leaving 9 bases between them. The CDR3 is made up of 14 amino acids. The CDR3, as DNA: TGCGCCAGCAGCTTGGCGACAGTAACCTACGAGCAGTACTTC. Protein: CASSLATVTYEQYF. The full variable domain, completed using reference TRBV5-1 and TRBJ2-7, is KAGVTQTPRYLIKTRGQQVTLSCSPISGHRSVSWYQQTPGQGLQFLFEYFSETQRNKGNFPGRFSGRQFSNSRSEMNVSTLELGDSALYLCASSLATVTYEQYFGPGTRLTVT.

The chain couples TRBV5-1 to TRBJ2-5, with no clear D. CDR3 length: 13 amino acids. The V gene's germline CDR1 is SGHRS and CDR2 YFSETQ. V lost 4 bases and J lost 5, with 12 bases in between. CDR3 bases: TGCGCCAGCAGCGTACCTACTTCCGAGACCCAGTACTTC. Translation: CASSVPTSETQYF.

This clone appeared a single time. The CDR3 here is CASSAGQGLVSYEQYF. DNA of the CDR3: TGTGCCAGCAGCGCCGGACAGGGTTTAGTATCCTACGAGCAGTACTTC. V and J are TRBV9 and TRBJ2-7; 8 positions match TRBD1. V trimming: 3 bases; J trimming: 1 base; junction bases outside the gene matches: 9. The CDR3 has 16 amino acids. CDR1 SGDLS and CDR2 YYNGEE come from the germline V gene. The variable domain in full, completed from reference TRBV9 and TRBJ2-7, reads DSGVTQTPKHLITATGQRVTLRCSPRSGDLSVYWYQQSLDQGLQFLIQYYNGEERAKGNILERFSAQQFPDLHSELNLSSLELGDSALYFCASSAGQGLVSYEQYFGPGTRLTVT.

The chain couples TRBV28 to TRBJ1-2, with TRBD1 identical over 7 bases. CDR1 MDHEN and CDR2 SYDVKM come from the germline V gene. J gave up 8 bases and V 5 bases, and 8 bases lay outside the gene matches. The CDR3 spans 13 residues. CDR3: CASSTGQREGYTF. For the CDR3, the DNA is TGTGCCAGCAGTACGGGACAGAGGGAAGGCTACACCTTC.

This chain links TRBV7-9 with TRBJ1-4; D remains unclear. This CDR3 region has 16 residues. The germline gives CDR1 SEHNR, CDR2 FQNEAQ (reference sequence). Deletions cut 2 bases from V and 8 bases from J, with 18 bases between. CDR3 bases: TGTGCCAGCAGCTTACCCCGGGGTTATGGAGAAGAAAAACTGTTTTTT. Encoded protein: CASSLPRGYGEEKLFF.

CDR3: CASCRKDRQITPYNEQFF. CDR3 coding DNA: TGTGCCAGCTGCCGAAAAGACAGGCAGATTACCCCCTACAATGAGCAGTTCTTC. The chain uses TRBV7-8 and TRBJ2-1; D is perhaps TRBD1 (6 bases). Trimming pared 8 bases from V and 2 bases from J, leaving 25 bases between. CDR3 length: 18 residues. Per the germline V gene, CDR1 is SGHVS and CDR2 is FQNEAQ.

This clone has just a few counts. J is TRBJ2-7 and V is TRBV9, with D tentatively TRBD2 (6 bases). From germline, CDR1 is SGDLS and CDR2 YYNGEE. Trimming removed 0 bases from V and 2 bases from J, with 9 bases in between. The CDR3 is 14 amino acids. The CDR3 DNA is TGTGCCAGCAGCGTAGCGGGAGTTGCCTACGAGCAGTACTTC. This gives the protein CASSVAGVAYEQYF.

The genes are TRBV19 and TRBJ2-1; the D gene is possibly TRBD2 (6 bases). The length of the CDR3 is 12 residues. Trimming pared 3 bases from V and 10 bases from J, leaving 10 bases between. CDR1 LNHDA and CDR2 SQIVND come from the germline V gene (reference sequence). CDR3 nucleotide sequence: TGTGCCAGTAGTATGAGCGGGCCCGAGCAGTTCTTC. Protein product: CASSMSGPEQFF.

V and J are TRBV29-1 and TRBJ1-2, with D maybe TRBD1 (6 bases). The V end was cut by 0 bases, the J end by 3 bases, with 11 bases between. The length of the CDR3 is 14 residues. Germline V gene data show CDR1 as SQVTM and CDR2 as ANQGSEA. CDR3 nucleotides: TGCAGCGTTGAAGAGCCGAAGGGGGACTATGGCTACACCTTC. Protein: CSVEEPKGDYGYTF.

This clone appeared a few times. The CDR3 DNA reads TGTGCCTGGAGTGGACAGGGGAAGCAGTACTTC. Translated, it gives CAWSGQGKQYF. V gene TRBV30 combines with J gene TRBJ2-7, with 8 bases lining up with TRBD1. With V trimmed by 1 base and J by 8 bases, 1 base remained unmatched. This CDR3 has 11 amino acids. CDR1 and CDR2 (germline): GTSNPN, SVGIG (reference sequence). Full variable domain (rest looked up from reference TRBV30 and TRBJ2-7): SQTIHQWPATLVQPVGSPLSLECTVEGTSNPNLYWYRQAAGRGLQLLFYSVGIGQISSEVPQNLSASRPQDRQFILSSKKLLLSDSGFYLCAWSGQGKQYFGPGTRLTVT.

The gene calls are TRBV5-6 and TRBJ1-4; a weak D match, TRBD1 (5 bases). The V end was cut by 3 bases, the J end by 8 bases, with 20 bases between. The CDR3 loop spans 16 amino acids. The V gene's germline CDR1 is SGHDT and CDR2 YYEEEE. CDR3 in amino acids: CASSYAPTGTREKLFF. For the CDR3, the DNA is TGTGCCAGCAGCTACGCCCCTACCGGGACTAGGGAAAAACTGTTTTTT.